The 25 T cell receptor beta chains presented below share a single source sample, sequenced in a study of blood T cell repertoires in COVID-19. Sequenced by immunoSEQ multiplex PCR; TCRdb stores in-frame clones only, minus some. The table records hundreds of thousands of clones, 85% to 90% of them present only once. The sample consisted of peripheral blood. These receptors originate from a man younger than 35 with COVID-19, enrolled during active disease.

The chain recombines TRBV5-5 with TRBJ2-1; 14 bases fit TRBD2. Unmatched junction bases numbered 1, after V lost 0 bases and J lost 2 bases. Per the germline V gene, CDR1 is SGHKS and CDR2 is YYEKEE (reference sequence). The CDR3 extends over 17 amino acids. The CDR3 region is CASSLGLAGGPYNEQFF. The CDR3 DNA reads TGTGCCAGCAGCTTGGGACTAGCGGGAGGGCCCTACAATGAGCAGTTCTTC.

In its sample, this clone was seen a few times. V is TRBV24-1 and J is TRBJ2-3; 7 bases map to TRBD2. The germline CDR1 and CDR2 sequences are KGHDR and SFDVKD. V was pared by 4 bases and J by 4 bases, with 10 bases of the junction left unmatched. This CDR3 region has 16 residues. The chain's CDR3 is CATSEIAGMQADTQYF. For the CDR3, the DNA is TGTGCCACCAGTGAAATAGCGGGCATGCAAGCAGATACGCAGTATTTT.

V usage is TRBV24-1 and J usage is TRBJ2-3; 8 bases are a match to TRBD1. The CDR3 covers 13 residues. Germline lookup yields CDR1 KGHDR and CDR2 SFDVKD. V lost 8 bases and J lost 3; bases outside the gene matches: 3. CDR3: CATTGDRTDTQYF. Here the CDR3 DNA reads TGTGCCACCACCGGGGACAGGACAGATACGCAGTATTTT.

The chain carries TRBV3-1 (or the pseudogene TRBV3-2) and TRBJ2-6; TRBD1 agrees at 9 bases. Germline CDR1 reads LGHDT; CDR2 reads YNNKEL (reference sequence). J was trimmed by 1 base and V by 5 bases; bases with no gene match: 6. The CDR3 contains 17 residues. This CDR3 reads CASSAWTGESGANVLTF. The CDR3 DNA sequence: TGTGCCAGCAGCGCTTGGACAGGGGAATCTGGGGCCAACGTCCTGACTTTC.

The chain links TRBV6-2 or TRBV6-3 to TRBJ2-5; 9 bases map to TRBD1. This CDR3 spans 16 amino acids. CDR1 is MNHEY and CDR2 is SVGEGT in the germline V gene. V trimming: 4 bases; J trimming: 4 bases; junction bases outside the gene matches: 10. The CDR3 is CASSSQTGGFGETQYF. The DNA of the CDR3 is TGTGCCAGCAGTTCCCAGACAGGGGGATTTGGAGAGACCCAGTACTTC.

The genes are TRBV2 and TRBJ1-6; tentatively, D is TRBD1 (6 bases). Germline V lookup: CDR1 SNHLY, CDR2 FYNNEI. Trimming took off 6 bases at V and 10 bases at J, with 19 bases between the two ends. CDR3 length: 15 residues. CDR3 sequence (DNA): TGTGCCAGCAGCGACCCAGGGGTAGTGGGGTCACCCCTCCACTTT. The encoded protein is CASSDPGVVGSPLHF.

The rearrangement joins TRBV6-5 to TRBJ2-5, with D perhaps matching TRBD2 (6 bases). The CDR3 has 13 amino acids. The germline gives CDR1 MNHEY, CDR2 SVGAGI. Trimming shortened V by 7 bases and J by 5 bases, and 14 bases separated the two germline ends. The DNA for the CDR3 is TGTGCCAGCAAACTCCTAGCGTGGGAGACCCAGTACTTC. It yields the protein CASKLLAWETQYF.

V and J are TRBV13 and TRBJ2-3; 8 bases map to TRBD2. The CDR3 totals 15 residues. V lost 3 bases to trimming and J lost 2 bases; unmatched junction nucleotides: 4. Germline V gives CDR1 PRHDT, CDR2 FYEKMQ (reference sequence). The CDR3 protein is CASSLYGRATDTQYF. CDR3 nucleotide sequence: TGTGCCAGCAGCTTGTACGGGAGGGCCACAGATACGCAGTATTTT.

The chain uses TRBV4-1 and TRBJ2-7; 8 nucleotides align to TRBD2. Trimming took 5 bases from V and 3 from J; bases not matched to a gene: 9. This CDR3 contains 15 residues. Germline V CDR1 and CDR2: MGHRA, YSYEKL. CDR3 in DNA: TGCGCCAGCAGCAAAGGACTAGCCCAACTCTACGAGCAGTACTTC. Translation gives CASSKGLAQLYEQYF.

Concerning this clone itself: Other DNA sequences in this sample translate to the same CDR3. The rearrangement uses TRBV9 and TRBJ2-3; 11 positions match TRBD2. The germline CDR1 and CDR2 sequences are SGDLS and YYNGEE. CDR3 length equals 16 residues. J lost 3 bases, V lost 0 bases, and 3 bases had no gene match. The CDR3 DNA sequence: TGTGCCAGCAGCGTAGGGTTAGCGGGGGGGACAGATACGCAGTATTTT. It codes for CASSVGLAGGTDTQYF.

The chain is built from TRBV2 and TRBJ2-1; 7 bases agree with TRBD2. With V trimmed by 5 bases and J by 10 bases, 5 bases remained unmatched. The CDR3 length is 12 residues. CDR1 and CDR2 from the germline V gene are SNHLY and FYNNEI. The CDR3 DNA reads TGTGCCAGCAGTCCGGGACTACTAGAGCAGTTCTTC. Encoded protein: CASSPGLLEQFF.

The genes are TRBV27 and TRBJ2-7; 9 nucleotides match TRBD2. The length of the CDR3 is 16 residues. Germline trimming cut 3 bases from V and 4 bases from J; bases unmatched to any gene: 10. Germline lookup yields CDR1 MNHEY and CDR2 SMNVEV (reference sequence). The CDR3 is CASSLAGGRAWYEQYF. DNA for the CDR3: TGTGCCAGCAGTTTGGCCGGCGGGAGGGCGTGGTACGAGCAGTACTTC.

CDR3 in DNA: TGTGCCAGCAACAGAGGACTAGCGGGGACCTACGAGCAGTACTTC. Its translation: CASNRGLAGTYEQYF. The chain uses TRBV6-5 and TRBJ2-7, with 12 bases fitting TRBD2. V lost 7 bases and J lost 2; bases outside the gene matches: 6. CDR3 length equals 15 residues. CDR1 and CDR2 (germline): MNHEY, SVGAGI.

The chain combines TRBV10-1 with TRBJ2-1; 9 bases are shared with TRBD2. The CDR3 has 13 amino acids. From germline, CDR1 is WNHNN and CDR2 SYGVQD (reference sequence). After removal of 9 bases from V and 9 bases from J, the junction contained 9 bases not matched to a gene. The CDR3: CASQGGLATEQFF. The CDR3 DNA is TGCGCCAGTCAGGGGGGACTAGCAACTGAGCAGTTCTTC.

The chain combines TRBV10-1 with TRBJ2-2; D is ambiguous. CDR3 length: 15 residues. Trimming left V 3 bases short and J 1 base short, with 9 bases between. The germline V gene encodes CDR1 WNHNN and CDR2 SYGVQD (reference sequence). CDR3 bases: TGCGCCAGCAGTGATATGTTCGGGAACACCGGGGAGCTGTTTTTT. Its translation: CASSDMFGNTGELFF.

The chain is built from TRBV6-5 and TRBJ2-7; D perhaps matches TRBD2 (6 bases). The V gene's germline CDR1 is MNHEY and CDR2 SVGAGI. Trimming took off 2 bases at V and 2 bases at J, with 7 bases between the two ends. CDR3 length: 13 residues. CDR3 bases: TGTGCCAGCAGTTACGGGGGGACCTACGAGCAGTACTTC. It encodes CASSYGGTYEQYF.

CDR3 nucleotide sequence: TGTGTCAGAAGCTTTCCAACTAGCGGGAGGGGGGCGGGGGCCAACGTCCTGACTTTC. Encoded protein: CVRSFPTSGRGAGANVLTF. The chain couples TRBV7-5 to TRBJ2-6; the table's D call TRBD2 went unverified against the DNA. TRBV7-5 is classified as a pseudogene. The CDR3 covers 19 residues.

The gene calls are TRBV7-3 and TRBJ2-2, with a weak D call TRBD2 (5 bases). The V gene lost 5 bases and the J gene lost 6 bases, with 13 bases spanning the gap. Germline V gives CDR1 SGHTA, CDR2 FQGTGA. This CDR3 has 14 residues. The CDR3 bases are TGTGCCAGCAGCGCGGACTTCGGCCCCGGGGAGCTGTTTTTT. Translating it yields CASSADFGPGELFF.

The chain is built from TRBV27 and TRBJ2-5, with TRBD1 as a possible D gene (6 bases). Germline loops: CDR1 MNHEY, CDR2 SMNVEV (reference sequence). CDR3 size: 13 residues. The V gene lost 6 bases and the J gene lost 2 bases, with 10 bases spanning the gap. CDR3 sequence (DNA): TGTGCCAGCAGACAGGGACGGCAAGAGACCCAGTACTTC. Translation gives CASRQGRQETQYF.

V is TRBV20-1 and J is TRBJ2-7, with TRBD1 matching over 10 bases. The CDR3 length is 14 residues. V shed 3 bases, J shed 3 bases, and the junction held 5 bases outside the gene matches. The germline CDR1 and CDR2 sequences are DFQATT and SNEGSKA (reference sequence). CDR3 nucleotides: TGCAGTGCTAGTGGGACAGGGGTCTTCTACGAGCAGTACTTC. Translation gives CSASGTGVFYEQYF.

This clone was seen more than once but under ten times. This chain links TRBV2 with TRBJ2-1; 14 bases are a match to TRBD2. CDR1 SNHLY and CDR2 FYNNEI come from the germline V gene. This CDR3 region has 16 residues. The V gene end was trimmed by 5 bases and the J gene end by 9 bases; junction bases not matched to a gene: 9. CDR3 DNA: TGTGCCAGCAGTCCTGGACTAGCGGGAGGCCTCGTTGAGCAGTTCTTC. Protein sequence: CASSPGLAGGLVEQFF.

The rearrangement links TRBV2 to TRBJ2-5, with TRBD2 identical over 10 bases. CDR1 and CDR2 (germline): SNHLY, FYNNEI. V shed 8 bases and J 5 bases; nucleotides not matched to a gene: 5. This CDR3 has 13 residues. CDR3 protein: CASSLAGDETQYF. CDR3 coding DNA: TGTGCCAGCTCCCTAGCGGGGGATGAGACCCAGTACTTC.

This chain uses TRBV5-5 with TRBJ2-1, with TRBD2 as a possible D gene (6 bases). CDR1 is SGHKS, CDR2 YYEKEE, per germline (reference sequence). CDR3 size: 14 residues. V dropped 0 bases and J dropped 5 bases, with 9 bases sitting between them. The CDR3 DNA follows: TGTGCCAGCAGCTTGGATCTAGCGAACAATGAGCAGTTCTTC. This gives the protein CASSLDLANNEQFF. The full variable domain, with the rest looked up from reference TRBV5-5 and TRBJ2-1, is DAGVTQSPTHLIKTRGQQVTLRCSPISGHKSVSWYQQVLGQGPQFIFQYYEKEERGRGNFPDRFSARQFPNYSSELNVNALLLGDSALYLCASSLDLANNEQFFGPGTRLTVL.

The chain carries TRBV5-4 and TRBJ2-7; 7 positions agree with TRBD2. The CDR3 runs to 14 residues. The J segment lost 3 bases and the V segment lost 2 bases, leaving 5 bases of the junction unmatched. The germline V gene encodes CDR1 SGHNT and CDR2 YYREEE (reference sequence). The CDR3 sequence is CASSFLGEGYEQYF. CDR3 in DNA: TGTGCCAGCAGCTTCTTGGGGGAGGGCTACGAGCAGTACTTC.

This chain links TRBV2 with TRBJ2-2; D might be TRBD1 (8 bases). The CDR3 is 15 residues long. V was cut by 6 bases and J by 3 bases, with 14 bases left in between. Germline V gene sequence: CDR1 SNHLY, CDR2 FYNNEI. This CDR3 reads CASRGGTGHTGELFF. CDR3 nucleotides: TGTGCCAGCAGGGGAGGGACAGGACACACCGGGGAGCTGTTTTTT. Variable domain in full (rest from reference TRBV2 and TRBJ2-2): EPEVTQTPSHQVTQMGQEVILRCVPISNHLYFYWYRQILGQKVEFLVSFYNNEISEKSEIFDDQFSVERPDGSNFTLKIRSTKLEDSAMYFCASRGGTGHTGELFFGEGSRLTVL.